The sequence of this T cell receptor beta chain was determined in a study of blood T cell repertoires in COVID-19. Turning to the study itself: The origin of the acute and convalescent COVID-19 samples was the United States, Italy and Spain.

The CDR3 has 16 amino acids. Germline V gene sequence: CDR1 LNHDA, CDR2 SQIVND (reference sequence). V lost 7 bases and J 6 bases, leaving 23 bases between the germline ends. Only in-frame clones appear in the TCRdb table, and some are missing; sequencing was by immunoSEQ multiplex PCR. In the table there are under 200,000 clones, 70% to 90% of which are singletons. The clonotype was recovered from a man in his fifties or sixties with active or convalescent COVID-19. The sequenced material came from peripheral blood. The V gene is TRBV19, the J gene TRBJ2-3; maybe TRBD2 (6 bases). The CDR3 loop is CASNWRAEAGRDTQYF. The CDR3 region has the DNA TGTGCCAGTAATTGGAGGGCCGAAGCTGGTCGGGATACGCAGTATTTT.